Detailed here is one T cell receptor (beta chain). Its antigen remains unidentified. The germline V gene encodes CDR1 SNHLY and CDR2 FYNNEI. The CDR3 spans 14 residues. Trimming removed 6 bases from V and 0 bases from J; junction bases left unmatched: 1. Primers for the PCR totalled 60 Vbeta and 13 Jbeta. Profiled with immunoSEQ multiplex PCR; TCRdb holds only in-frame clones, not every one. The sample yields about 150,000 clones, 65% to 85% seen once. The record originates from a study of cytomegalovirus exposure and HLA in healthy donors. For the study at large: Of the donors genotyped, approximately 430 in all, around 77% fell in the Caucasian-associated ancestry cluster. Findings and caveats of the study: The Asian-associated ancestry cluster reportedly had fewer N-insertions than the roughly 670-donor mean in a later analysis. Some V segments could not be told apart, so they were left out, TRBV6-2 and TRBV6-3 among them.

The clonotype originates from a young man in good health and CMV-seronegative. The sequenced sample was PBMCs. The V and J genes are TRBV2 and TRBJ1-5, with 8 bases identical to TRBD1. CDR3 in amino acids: CASRDRDSNQPQHF. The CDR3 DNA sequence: TGTGCCAGCAGGGACAGGGATAGCAATCAGCCCCAGCATTTT.